Given below is one TCR beta chain in context. Its antigen is unidentified. Data came from immunoSEQ multiplex PCR; TCRdb stores just in-frame clones and leaves some out. Of some 330,000 clones in the sample, approximately 87% are singletons; the top ten hold roughly 6%. Indicated treatment: around 19 received Ad26.COV2.S at low or high dose, single or two shots; 5 received placebo; per-sample allocation not given. Collection of samples fell on day 63 after the first vaccine or placebo injection. The data derive from a study of Ad26.COV2.S vaccination and SARS-CoV-2 variants. In germline, CDR1 is SQVTM, CDR2 ANQGSEA. The CDR3 runs 14 residues. Deletions cut 5 bases from V and 0 bases from J, with 13 bases between. Overall study findings and caveats: Possible underestimation of total T cell responses by the TCR breadth and depth analyses was noted. Placebo recipients showed lower spike-specific TCR breadth than vaccinees.

This sequence joins TRBV29-1 and TRBJ1-2, with D tentatively TRBD1 (5 bases). Sequenced here: peripheral blood, sampled in a trial of Ad26.COV2.S vaccine versus placebo. This receptor was obtained from a person aged 18-60 years who received the Ad26.COV2.S COVID-19 vaccine or a placebo. The CDR3: CSVTIQAANYGYTF. DNA of the CDR3: TGCAGCGTTACGATACAGGCCGCTAACTATGGCTACACCTTC.